This entry is about one TCR beta chain. The data originate from a study of patients and donors after allogeneic stem cell transplantation. TCRdb recomputed calls from the RT-PCR reads with MiXCR, one row per CDR3 protein. The sample includes about a million distinct CDR3 sequences, approximately 18% of them seen just once. Germline V gives CDR1 ENHRY, CDR2 SYGVKD. The V and J ends lost 6 bases and 6 bases respectively, with 15 bases between them. The CDR3 length is 14 residues. The sequencing input was blood, either unsorted or a sorted T cell fraction (not recorded which). This clonotype was obtained from a human donor who was either an allogeneic HSCT recipient or a stem cell or donor lymphocyte infusion donor (not recorded which). It is not recorded whose cells these are; they may come from a transplant donor. The chain uses TRBV10-3 and TRBJ2-1; D remains unclear. The CDR3 coding sequence is TGTGCCATCAGAGGTGAAATGGGATTCAATGAGCAGTTCTTC. This encodes CAIRGEMGFNEQFF.